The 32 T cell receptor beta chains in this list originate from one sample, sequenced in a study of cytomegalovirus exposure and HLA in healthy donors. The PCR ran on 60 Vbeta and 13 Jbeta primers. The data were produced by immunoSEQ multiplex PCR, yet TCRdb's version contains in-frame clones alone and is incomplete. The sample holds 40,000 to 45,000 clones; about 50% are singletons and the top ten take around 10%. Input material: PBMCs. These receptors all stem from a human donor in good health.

DNA of the CDR3: TGTGCCAGCACCCGGGACAGGGGATACGAGCAGTACTTC. It codes for CASTRDRGYEQYF. The genes are TRBV13 and TRBJ2-7, with 10 bases lining up with TRBD1. V shed 7 bases, J shed 4 bases, and the junction held 4 bases outside the gene matches. The V gene's germline CDR1 is PRHDT and CDR2 FYEKMQ (reference sequence). CDR3 size: 13 residues. The variable domain in full, completed from reference TRBV13 and TRBJ2-7, reads AAGVIQSPRHLIKEKRETATLKCYPIPRHDTVYWYQQGPGQDPQFLISFYEKMQSDKGSIPDRFSAQQFSDYHSELNMSSLELGDSALYFCASTRDRGYEQYFGPGTRLTVT.

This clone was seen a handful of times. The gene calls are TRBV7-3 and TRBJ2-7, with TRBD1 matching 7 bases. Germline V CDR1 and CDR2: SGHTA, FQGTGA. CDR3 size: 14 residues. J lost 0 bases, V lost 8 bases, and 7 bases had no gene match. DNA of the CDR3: TGTGCCAGCCAGACAGGGCCAAGCTCCTACGAGCAGTACTTC. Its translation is CASQTGPSSYEQYF.

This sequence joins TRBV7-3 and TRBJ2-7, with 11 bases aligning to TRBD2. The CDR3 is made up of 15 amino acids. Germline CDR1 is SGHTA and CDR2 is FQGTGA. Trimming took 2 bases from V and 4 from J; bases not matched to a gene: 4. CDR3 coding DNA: TGTGCCAGCAGCTTATCCGGGACTAGCGGTTACGAGCAGTACTTC. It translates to CASSLSGTSGYEQYF.

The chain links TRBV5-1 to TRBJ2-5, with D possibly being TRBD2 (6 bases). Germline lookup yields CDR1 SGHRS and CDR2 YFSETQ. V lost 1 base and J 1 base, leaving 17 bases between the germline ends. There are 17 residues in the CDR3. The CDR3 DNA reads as TGCGCCAGCAGCTTGCCACCGGATAGCGGATTCCAAGAGACCCAGTACTTC. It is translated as CASSLPPDSGFQETQYF.

CDR3: CASSLAGGRNGYTF. The CDR3 nucleotides are TGTGCCAGCAGCTTGGCCGGAGGGAGGAATGGCTACACCTTC. The chain recombines TRBV5-5 with TRBJ1-2; no definite D call. The germline gives CDR1 SGHKS, CDR2 YYEKEE (reference sequence). The CDR3 has 14 residues. V shed 0 bases and J shed 6 bases, with 12 bases lying between them.

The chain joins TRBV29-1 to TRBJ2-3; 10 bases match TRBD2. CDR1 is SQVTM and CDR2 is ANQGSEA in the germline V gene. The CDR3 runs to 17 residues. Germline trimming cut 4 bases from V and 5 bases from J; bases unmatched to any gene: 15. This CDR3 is CSVVGRKTSGPGDTQYF. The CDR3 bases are TGCAGCGTTGTGGGCAGGAAGACTAGCGGGCCGGGAGATACGCAGTATTTT.

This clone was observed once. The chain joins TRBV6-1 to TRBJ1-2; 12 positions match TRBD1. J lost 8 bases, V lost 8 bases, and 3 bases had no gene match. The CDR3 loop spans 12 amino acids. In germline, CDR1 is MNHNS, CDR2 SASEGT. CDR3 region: CASGGTGGGYTF. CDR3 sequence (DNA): TGTGCCAGCGGGGGGACAGGGGGCGGCTACACCTTC.

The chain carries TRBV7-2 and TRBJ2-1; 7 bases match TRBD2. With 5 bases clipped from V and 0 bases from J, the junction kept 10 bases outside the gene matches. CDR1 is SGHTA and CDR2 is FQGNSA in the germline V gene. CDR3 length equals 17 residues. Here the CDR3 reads CASSRRLAANSYNEQFF. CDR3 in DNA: TGTGCCAGCAGCCGCCGACTAGCTGCCAACTCCTACAATGAGCAGTTCTTC. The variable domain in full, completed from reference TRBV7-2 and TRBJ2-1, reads GAGVSQSPSNKVTEKGKDVELRCDPISGHTALYWYRQSLGQGLEFLIYFQGNSAPDKSGLPSDRFSAERTGGSVSTLTIQRTQQEDSAVYLCASSRRLAANSYNEQFFGPGTRLTVL.

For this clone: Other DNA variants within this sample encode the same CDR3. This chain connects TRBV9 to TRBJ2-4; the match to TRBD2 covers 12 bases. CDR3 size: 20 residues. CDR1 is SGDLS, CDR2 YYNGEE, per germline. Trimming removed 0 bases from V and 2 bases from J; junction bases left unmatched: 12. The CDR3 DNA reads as TGTGCCAGCAGCGTAGAGGGGGCGGGGGGACTAGCGGGTACCAAAAACATTCAGTACTTC. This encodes CASSVEGAGGLAGTKNIQYF.

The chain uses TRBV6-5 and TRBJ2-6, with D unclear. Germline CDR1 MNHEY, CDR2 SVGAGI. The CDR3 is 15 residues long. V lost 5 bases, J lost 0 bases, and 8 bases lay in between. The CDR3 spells CASSPYRSGANVLTF. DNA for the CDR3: TGTGCCAGCAGTCCCTACCGCTCTGGGGCCAACGTCCTGACTTTC.

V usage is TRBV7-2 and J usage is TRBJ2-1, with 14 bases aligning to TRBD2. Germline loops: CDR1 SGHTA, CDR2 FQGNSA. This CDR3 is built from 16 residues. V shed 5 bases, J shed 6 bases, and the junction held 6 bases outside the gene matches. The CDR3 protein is CASSPTGLAGANEQFF. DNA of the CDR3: TGTGCCAGCAGCCCGACGGGACTAGCGGGGGCCAATGAGCAGTTCTTC.

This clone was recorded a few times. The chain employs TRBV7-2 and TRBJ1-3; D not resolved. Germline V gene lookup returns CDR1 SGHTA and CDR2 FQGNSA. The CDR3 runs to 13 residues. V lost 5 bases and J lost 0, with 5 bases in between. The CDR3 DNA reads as TGTGCCAGCAGCCGGGGCTCTGGAAACACCATATATTTT. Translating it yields CASSRGSGNTIYF.

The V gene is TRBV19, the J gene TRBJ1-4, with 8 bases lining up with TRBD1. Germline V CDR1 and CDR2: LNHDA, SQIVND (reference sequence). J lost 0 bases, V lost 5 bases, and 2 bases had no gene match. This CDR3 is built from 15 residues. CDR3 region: CASSDRGATNEKLFF. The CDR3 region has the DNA TGTGCCAGTAGTGACAGGGGCGCAACTAATGAAAAACTGTTTTTT. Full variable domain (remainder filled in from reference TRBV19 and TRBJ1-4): DGGITQSPKYLFRKEGQNVTLSCEQNLNHDAMYWYRQDPGQGLRLIYYSQIVNDFQKGDIAEGYSVSREKKESFPLTVTSAQKNPTAFYLCASSDRGATNEKLFFGSGTQLSVL.

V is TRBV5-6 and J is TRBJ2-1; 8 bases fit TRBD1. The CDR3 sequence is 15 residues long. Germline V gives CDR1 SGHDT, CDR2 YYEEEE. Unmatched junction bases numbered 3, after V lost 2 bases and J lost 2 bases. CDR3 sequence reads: CASSFGQGTYNEQFF. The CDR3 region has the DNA TGTGCCAGCAGCTTTGGACAGGGCACCTACAATGAGCAGTTCTTC.

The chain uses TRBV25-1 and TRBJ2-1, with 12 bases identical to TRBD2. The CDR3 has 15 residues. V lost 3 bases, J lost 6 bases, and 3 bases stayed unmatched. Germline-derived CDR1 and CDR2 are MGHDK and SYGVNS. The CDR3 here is CASSDRLAGVNEQFF. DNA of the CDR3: TGTGCCAGCAGTGATAGACTAGCGGGAGTCAATGAGCAGTTCTTC.

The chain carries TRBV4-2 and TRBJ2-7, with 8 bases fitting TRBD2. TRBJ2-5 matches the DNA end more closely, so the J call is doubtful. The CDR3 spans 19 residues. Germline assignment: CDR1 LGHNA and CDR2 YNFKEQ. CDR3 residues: CASSQDFKSGSGGRETQYF. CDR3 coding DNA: TGTGCCAGCAGCCAAGATTTTAAGAGCGGGAGTGGGGGGAGAGAGACCCAGTACTTC.

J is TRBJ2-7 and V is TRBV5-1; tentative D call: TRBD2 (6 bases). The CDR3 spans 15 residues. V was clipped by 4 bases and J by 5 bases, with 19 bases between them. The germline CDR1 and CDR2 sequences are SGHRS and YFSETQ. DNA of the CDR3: TGCGCCAGCAGCCGACTGAGACTAGGAATTGACGAGCAGTACTTC. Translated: CASSRLRLGIDEQYF.

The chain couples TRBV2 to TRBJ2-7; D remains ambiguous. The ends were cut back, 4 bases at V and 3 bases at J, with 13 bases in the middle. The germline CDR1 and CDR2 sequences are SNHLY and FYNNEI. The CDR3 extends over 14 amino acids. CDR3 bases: TGTGCCAGCAGTGTCTCTAGTGAGTACTACGAGCAGTACTTC. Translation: CASSVSSEYYEQYF.

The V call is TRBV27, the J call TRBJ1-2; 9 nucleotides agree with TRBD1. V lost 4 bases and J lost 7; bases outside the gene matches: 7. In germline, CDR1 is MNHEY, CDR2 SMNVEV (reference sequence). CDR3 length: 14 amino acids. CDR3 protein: CASSSWGQGIGYTF. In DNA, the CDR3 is TGTGCCAGCAGTTCCTGGGGACAGGGAATTGGCTACACCTTC.

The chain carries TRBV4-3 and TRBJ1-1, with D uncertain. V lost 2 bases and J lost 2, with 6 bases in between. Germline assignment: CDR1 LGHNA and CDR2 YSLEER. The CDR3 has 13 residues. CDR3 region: CASSQLGNTEAFF. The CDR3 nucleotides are TGCGCCAGCAGCCAATTGGGCAACACTGAAGCTTTCTTT.

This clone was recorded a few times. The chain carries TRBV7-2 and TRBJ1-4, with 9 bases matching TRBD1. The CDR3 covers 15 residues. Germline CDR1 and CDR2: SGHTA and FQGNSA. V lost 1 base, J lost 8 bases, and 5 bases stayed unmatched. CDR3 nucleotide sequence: TGTGCCAGCAGCTTAGTGGGACAGGGTGGAGAAAAACTGTTTTTT. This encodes CASSLVGQGGEKLFF.

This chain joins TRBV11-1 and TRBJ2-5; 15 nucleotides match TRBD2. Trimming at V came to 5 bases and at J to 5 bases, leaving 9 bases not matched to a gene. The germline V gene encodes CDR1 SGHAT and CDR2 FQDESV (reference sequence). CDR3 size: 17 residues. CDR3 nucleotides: TGTGCCAGCAGCGCAGGACTAGCGGGAGGGCCGAGGGAGACCCAGTACTTC. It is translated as CASSAGLAGGPRETQYF. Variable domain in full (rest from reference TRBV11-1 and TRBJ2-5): EAEVAQSPRYKITEKSQAVAFWCDPISGHATLYWYRQILGQGPELLVQFQDESVVDDSQLPKDRFSAERLKGVDSTLKIQPAELGDSAMYLCASSAGLAGGPRETQYFGPGTRLLVL.

The CDR3 loop is CASSAGNSNQPQHF. The CDR3 region has the DNA TGTGCCAGCAGCGCAGGGAATAGCAATCAGCCCCAGCATTTT. The V and J genes are TRBV6-5 and TRBJ1-5, with D perhaps TRBD1 (5 bases). Trimming stripped 6 bases from V and 0 bases from J, with 9 bases between. The CDR3 extends over 14 amino acids. CDR1 and CDR2 from the germline V gene are MNHEY and SVGAGI.

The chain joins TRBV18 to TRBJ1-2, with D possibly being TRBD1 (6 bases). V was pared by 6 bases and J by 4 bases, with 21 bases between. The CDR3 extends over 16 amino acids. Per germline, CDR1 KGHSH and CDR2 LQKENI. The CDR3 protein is CASSPGMGAGGYGYTF. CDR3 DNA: TGTGCCAGCTCCCCGGGTATGGGGGCAGGAGGCTATGGCTACACCTTC.

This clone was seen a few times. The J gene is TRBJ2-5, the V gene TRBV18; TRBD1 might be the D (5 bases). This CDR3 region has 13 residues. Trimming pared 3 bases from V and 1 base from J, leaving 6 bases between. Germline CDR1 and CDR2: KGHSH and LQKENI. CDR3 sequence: CASSPTVQETQYF. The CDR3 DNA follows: TGTGCCAGCTCACCGACAGTCCAAGAGACCCAGTACTTC.

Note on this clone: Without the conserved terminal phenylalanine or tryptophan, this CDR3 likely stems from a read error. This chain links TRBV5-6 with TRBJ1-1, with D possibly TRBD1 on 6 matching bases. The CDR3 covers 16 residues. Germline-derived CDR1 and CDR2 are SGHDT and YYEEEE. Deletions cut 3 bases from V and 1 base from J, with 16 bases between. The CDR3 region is CASSYGGGRANTEAFL. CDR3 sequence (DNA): TGTGCCAGCAGCTACGGGGGGGGCAGGGCGAACACTGAAGCTTTCCTT.

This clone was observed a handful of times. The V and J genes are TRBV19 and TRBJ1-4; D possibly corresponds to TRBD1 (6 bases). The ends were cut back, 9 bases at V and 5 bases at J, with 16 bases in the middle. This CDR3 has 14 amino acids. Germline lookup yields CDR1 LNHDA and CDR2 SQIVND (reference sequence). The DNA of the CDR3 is TGTGCCAGCTCCGGACAGCCGGCAAATGAAAAACTGTTTTTT. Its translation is CASSGQPANEKLFF.

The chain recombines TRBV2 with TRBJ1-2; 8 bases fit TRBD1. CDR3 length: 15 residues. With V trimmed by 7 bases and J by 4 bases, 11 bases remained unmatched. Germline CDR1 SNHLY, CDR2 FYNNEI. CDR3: CASNPGQDVAYGYTF. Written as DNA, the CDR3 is TGTGCCAGCAACCCGGGACAGGACGTTGCCTATGGCTACACCTTC.

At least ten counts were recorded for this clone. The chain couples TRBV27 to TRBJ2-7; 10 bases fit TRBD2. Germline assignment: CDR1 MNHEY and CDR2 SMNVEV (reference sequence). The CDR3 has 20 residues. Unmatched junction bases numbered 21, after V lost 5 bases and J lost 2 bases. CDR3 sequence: CASSLSTRSLGLAVAYEQYF. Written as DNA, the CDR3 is TGTGCCAGCAGTCTCTCCACCCGATCACTCGGACTAGCGGTAGCCTACGAGCAGTACTTC.

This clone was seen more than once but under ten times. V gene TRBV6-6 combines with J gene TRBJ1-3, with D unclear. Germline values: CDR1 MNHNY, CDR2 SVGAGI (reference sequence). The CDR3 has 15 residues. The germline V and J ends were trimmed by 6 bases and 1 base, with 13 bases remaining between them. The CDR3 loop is CASSRPGRSGNTIYF. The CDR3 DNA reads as TGTGCCAGCAGCCGCCCCGGGAGATCTGGAAACACCATATATTTT.

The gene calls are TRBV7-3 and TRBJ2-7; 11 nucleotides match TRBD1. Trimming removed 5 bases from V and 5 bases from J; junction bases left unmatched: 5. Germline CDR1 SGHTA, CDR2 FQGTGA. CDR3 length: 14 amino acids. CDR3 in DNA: TGTGCCAGCAGCGCCGGACAGGGGGCACACGAGCAGTACTTC. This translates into CASSAGQGAHEQYF.

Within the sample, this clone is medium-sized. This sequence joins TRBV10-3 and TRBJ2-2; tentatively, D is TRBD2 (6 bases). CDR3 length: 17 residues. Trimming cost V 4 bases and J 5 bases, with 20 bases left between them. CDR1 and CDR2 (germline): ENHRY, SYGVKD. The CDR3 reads CAISGPLGGPSTGELFF. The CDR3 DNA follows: TGTGCCATCAGTGGCCCCCTGGGAGGCCCTTCAACCGGGGAGCTGTTTTTT.